Below, 25 T cell receptor beta chains from the same sample are listed, as sequenced in a study of blood T cell repertoires in COVID-19 (dated by TCRdb to the early 2020s). Receptor libraries were prepared by the immunoSEQ multiplex PCR assay. TCRdb took this table from immuneACCESS and kept in-frame rearrangements with V and J called. Such tables lack part of the clones; where checked against another copy, unresolved V genes explain under half of the gap, and the rest is unexplained. The sample yields 90,000 to 130,000 clones; over 80% were counted once. Just over 4% of the sample is taken by the ten largest. Sequencing was performed on peripheral blood. These receptors were collected from a woman in her sixties or seventies with acute or convalescent COVID-19.

The chain employs TRBV28 and TRBJ2-6; TRBD2 is a possible D gene (5 bases). The CDR3 runs 15 residues. Germline-derived CDR1 and CDR2 are MDHEN and SYDVKM. V shed 5 bases and J shed 4 bases, with 12 bases lying between them. The CDR3 reads CASSTRAPGANVLTF. The CDR3 coding sequence is TGTGCCAGCAGTACGAGGGCGCCGGGGGCCAACGTCCTGACTTTC.

V and J are TRBV2 and TRBJ1-6; no reliable D call. This CDR3 region has 13 residues. Germline V gene sequence: CDR1 SNHLY, CDR2 FYNNEI. Between the trimmed V and J ends, which lost 5 bases and 5 bases, there was a span of 7 bases. The CDR3 loop reads CASSSRDNSPLHF. CDR3 nucleotides: TGTGCCAGCAGTTCTAGAGATAATTCACCCCTCCACTTT.

The rearrangement joins TRBV27 to TRBJ1-5; 7 bases fit TRBD1. Germline lookup yields CDR1 MNHEY and CDR2 SMNVEV (reference sequence). The CDR3 runs to 16 residues. The junction had 14 bases not matched to a gene; V was cut back by 6 bases and J by 6 bases. CDR3 in amino acids: CASRALKGAWGQPQHF. CDR3 coding DNA: TGTGCCAGCAGAGCCCTGAAGGGGGCATGGGGTCAGCCCCAGCATTTT.

In this sample, this clone turned up once. V and J are TRBV7-3 and TRBJ2-7; 11 bases are a match to TRBD2. This CDR3 spans 15 amino acids. Germline assignment: CDR1 SGHTA and CDR2 FQGTGA. J was trimmed by 11 bases and V by 4 bases; bases with no gene match: 13. In nucleotides, the CDR3 is TGTGCCAGCAGCTACGGGACTAGCGGACCAACCGTGAAGTACTTC. This encodes CASSYGTSGPTVKYF.

The CDR3 bases are TGCGCCAGCAGCGGGGGGACAGGTTTTCACACTGAAGCTTTCTTT. This codes for CASSGGTGFHTEAFF. The V gene is TRBV5-1, the J gene TRBJ1-1; 8 positions match TRBD1. Trimming cost V 4 bases and J 3 bases; bases outside gene matches: 8. Germline-derived CDR1 and CDR2 are SGHRS and YFSETQ. CDR3 length: 15 residues.

This chain connects TRBV14 to TRBJ1-3; 8 nucleotides agree with TRBD1. The length of the CDR3 is 15 residues. V was clipped by 2 bases and J by 4 bases; unmatched bases: 4. Germline V CDR1 and CDR2: SGHDN, FVKESK. The chain's CDR3 is CASSQRQGWGNTIYF. The CDR3 DNA follows: TGTGCCAGCAGCCAACGACAGGGGTGGGGAAACACCATATATTTT.

The CDR3 region is CASSSPDRGAKNIQYF. The CDR3 nucleotides are TGTGCCAGCAGTTCCCCGGACAGGGGAGCCAAAAACATTCAGTACTTC. This sequence joins TRBV28 and TRBJ2-4; 9 positions match TRBD1. V lost 4 bases to trimming and J lost 0 bases; unmatched junction nucleotides: 4. Germline CDR1 MDHEN, CDR2 SYDVKM. This CDR3 spans 16 amino acids.

The CDR3 is CASSFLKTIRDRVTDTQYF. The CDR3 DNA sequence: TGTGCCAGCAGTTTCCTCAAGACGATCCGGGACAGGGTCACAGATACGCAGTATTTT. The chain carries TRBV28 and TRBJ2-3; TRBD1 aligns across 9 bases. Germline loops: CDR1 MDHEN, CDR2 SYDVKM. V was pared by 3 bases and J by 2 bases, with 15 bases of the junction left unmatched. CDR3 length: 19 amino acids.

The chain employs TRBV7-3 and TRBJ1-2; 7 positions match TRBD1. The ends lost 6 bases at V and 8 bases at J; junction bases unmatched: 6. There are 12 residues in the CDR3. Germline CDR1 and CDR2: SGHTA and FQGTGA. The CDR3 sequence is CASSDRVGGYTF. CDR3 bases: TGTGCCAGCAGTGACAGGGTTGGGGGCTACACCTTC. Full variable domain (rest looked up from reference TRBV7-3 and TRBJ1-2): GAGVSQTPSNKVTEKGKYVELRCDPISGHTALYWYRQSLGQGPEFLIYFQGTGAADDSGLPNDRFFAVRPEGSVSTLKIQRTERGDSAVYLCASSDRVGGYTFGSGTRLTVV.

The V and J genes are TRBV5-3 and TRBJ2-1, with 10 bases fitting TRBD2. TRBV5-3 is classed as an ORF, of uncertain function. The CDR3 extends over 16 amino acids. V lost 0 bases to trimming and J lost 9 bases; unmatched junction nucleotides: 9. Here the CDR3 reads CARSLAETSGPSEQFF. The CDR3 nucleotides are TGTGCCAGAAGCTTGGCCGAGACTAGCGGGCCCTCTGAGCAGTTCTTC.

V and J are TRBV5-4 and TRBJ2-4; the match to TRBD1 covers 7 bases. Germline V gene sequence: CDR1 SGHNT, CDR2 YYREEE (reference sequence). The CDR3 runs 16 residues. Trimming cost V 4 bases and J 9 bases; bases outside gene matches: 16. Here the CDR3 reads CASSGGKGQTKSIQYF. The CDR3 nucleotides read TGTGCCAGCAGCGGGGGCAAGGGACAGACGAAGAGCATTCAGTACTTC.

This clone has at least ten counts. The V and J genes are TRBV3-1 (or the pseudogene TRBV3-2) and TRBJ2-1; the D is unclear. CDR1 is LGHDT, CDR2 YNNKEL, per germline (reference sequence). The V end was cut by 0 bases, the J end by 7 bases, with 16 bases between. This CDR3 is built from 16 residues. Here the CDR3 DNA reads TGTGCCAGCAGCCAAGATCTGGGCAGTCCTCAGAATGAGCAGTTCTTC. Encoded protein: CASSQDLGSPQNEQFF.

The genes are TRBV11-3 and TRBJ1-1, with D perhaps TRBD1 (6 bases). CDR1 is SGHNT, CDR2 YENEEA, per germline. V shed 2 bases and J shed 7 bases, with 8 bases lying between them. This CDR3 is 12 amino acids long. Here the CDR3 reads CASSLSTGEAFF. The CDR3, as DNA: TGTGCCAGCAGCTTATCGACAGGTGAAGCTTTCTTT. The complete variable domain, with remaining parts taken from reference TRBV11-3 and TRBJ1-1, reads EAGVVQSPRYKIIEKKQPVAFWCNPISGHNTLYWYLQNLGQGPELLIRYENEEAVDDSQLPKDRFSAERLKGVDSTLKIQPAELGDSAVYLCASSLSTGEAFFGQGTRLTVV.

V usage is TRBV5-1 and J usage is TRBJ1-1, with no clear D. Germline V gives CDR1 SGHRS, CDR2 YFSETQ. V was cut by 4 bases and J by 0 bases, with 19 bases left in between. The CDR3 has 17 residues. The CDR3, as DNA: TGCGCCAGCAGCGCCGGCCGGATCGGGAACTTGAACACTGAAGCTTTCTTT. Its translation: CASSAGRIGNLNTEAFF.

The gene calls are TRBV19 and TRBJ1-2, with D unresolved. The ends were cut back, 3 bases at V and 5 bases at J, with 13 bases in the middle. Per the germline V gene, CDR1 is LNHDA and CDR2 is SQIVND (reference sequence). The CDR3 covers 14 residues. CDR3 sequence: CASSITLTGYGYTF. The CDR3 DNA is TGTGCCAGTAGTATTACCCTAACGGGGTATGGCTACACCTTC.

This chain connects TRBV19 to TRBJ2-1; D call uncertain. The length of the CDR3 is 11 residues. CDR1 is LNHDA, CDR2 SQIVND, per germline (reference sequence). Trimming pared 7 bases from V and 4 bases from J, leaving 5 bases between. Written as DNA, the CDR3 is TGTGCCAGTAACAGTTACAATGAGCAGTTCTTC. It is translated as CASNSYNEQFF.

This clone was counted between two and nine times. The chain couples TRBV5-1 to TRBJ2-7, with TRBD1 identical over 7 bases. Germline V gene data show CDR1 as SGHRS and CDR2 as YFSETQ. This CDR3 region has 16 residues. Trimming removed 3 bases from V and 0 bases from J; junction bases left unmatched: 9. CDR3 nucleotide sequence: TGCGCCAGCAGCTACGGACCGGGACAGAGCTCCTACGAGCAGTACTTC. Protein product: CASSYGPGQSSYEQYF.

This chain joins TRBV6-1 and TRBJ1-6; no clear D gene. V was cut by 1 base and J by 12 bases, with 10 bases left in between. CDR1 MNHNS and CDR2 SASEGT come from the germline V gene. The CDR3 totals 13 residues. The CDR3: CASSEGQVRPLHF. For the CDR3, the DNA is TGTGCCAGCAGTGAAGGGCAGGTTAGACCCCTCCACTTT.

The chain employs TRBV5-8 and TRBJ2-1; D gene ambiguous. This CDR3 is 11 amino acids long. Between the trimmed V and J ends, which lost 7 bases and 4 bases, there was a span of 6 bases. CDR1 and CDR2 (germline): SGHTS, YDEGEE. CDR3 coding DNA: TGTGCCAGCGGGCCATACAATGAGCAGTTCTTC. Its translation: CASGPYNEQFF.

This clone was recorded a few times. V usage is TRBV6-5 and J usage is TRBJ2-1; no clear D. CDR1 is MNHEY and CDR2 is SVGAGI in the germline V gene. The CDR3 has 14 residues. Trimming took off 5 bases at V and 0 bases at J, with 8 bases between the two ends. CDR3 nucleotides: TGTGCCAGCAGTCCTTCGAGCTCCTACAATGAGCAGTTCTTC. Its protein is CASSPSSSYNEQFF.

The DNA of the CDR3 is TGTGCCAGCAGCCAGGGACAAGCTGACGAGCAGTACTTC. Translation: CASSQGQADEQYF. The chain combines TRBV28 with TRBJ2-7; D possibly corresponds to TRBD1 (6 bases). The V gene's germline CDR1 is MDHEN and CDR2 SYDVKM. CDR3 length equals 13 residues. V lost 6 bases, J lost 5 bases, and 14 bases lay in between.

The chain links TRBV29-1 to TRBJ2-1, with D perhaps TRBD2 (6 bases). This CDR3 has 16 amino acids. In germline, CDR1 is SQVTM, CDR2 ANQGSEA. Trimming shortened V by 5 bases and J by 3 bases, and 20 bases separated the two germline ends. CDR3 nucleotide sequence: TGCAGCGTTATCCGGGCTGGAGGGGCCTTCTACAATGAGCAGTTCTTC. Translation gives CSVIRAGGAFYNEQFF.

CDR3 coding DNA: TGCGCCAGCAGCTTGGACACCGACAATGAGCAGTTCTTC. Its protein is CASSLDTDNEQFF. V is TRBV5-1 and J is TRBJ2-1, with D hard to call. There are 13 residues in the CDR3. V shed 0 bases and J shed 5 bases, with 6 bases lying between them. The germline V gene encodes CDR1 SGHRS and CDR2 YFSETQ.

J is TRBJ2-2 and V is TRBV19; tentatively, D is TRBD1 (5 bases). V was trimmed by 10 bases and J by 1 base, leaving 13 bases between them. This CDR3 is built from 14 residues. Per germline, CDR1 LNHDA and CDR2 SQIVND (reference sequence). The CDR3 region is CATTTRENTGELFF. The CDR3 bases are TGTGCCACCACCACCAGGGAGAACACCGGGGAGCTGTTTTTT.

V usage is TRBV2 and J usage is TRBJ2-7; 14 bases fit TRBD2. Germline V gene data show CDR1 as SNHLY and CDR2 as FYNNEI. The ends lost 5 bases at V and 5 bases at J; junction bases unmatched: 8. The CDR3 length is 16 residues. In DNA, the CDR3 is TGTGCCAGCAGTCTCGGACTAGCGGGAGGTCGAAACGAGCAGTACTTC. It specifies CASSLGLAGGRNEQYF.